The 18 T cell receptor beta chains presented below share a single source sample, sequenced in a study of CD8+CD57+ T cells in acquired aplastic anemia. TCR beta VDJ combinations and CDR3 sequences were profiled from genomic DNA. TCRdb re-called the reads with MiXCR, one entry per CDR3 protein. The sample holds approximately 300,000 distinct CDR3 sequences, 50% to 65% seen once. Patients included in sequencing had previously demonstrated CD8+CD57+ cell expansion by flow cytometry. Material: sorted CD4+, CD8+, or CD8+CD57+ T cells (not recorded which) from PBMCs. The receptor set was obtained from a human donor with aplastic anemia.

This chain uses TRBV7-2 with TRBJ1-2, with a tentative D call TRBD1 (5 bases). Trimming left V 6 bases short and J 8 bases short, with 19 bases between. The CDR3 has 14 residues. The germline gives CDR1 SGHTA, CDR2 FQGNSA. For the CDR3, the DNA is TGTGCCAGCAGTCAGGACCGGGGACTAAAAGGCTACACCTTC. The encoded protein is CASSQDRGLKGYTF.

Comments on this clonotype: A read error may account for a junction end that differs from germline. This chain uses TRBV9 with TRBJ1-3; 8 bases fit TRBD1. This CDR3 is 14 amino acids long. Germline V lookup: CDR1 SGDLS, CDR2 YYNGEE. CDR3 residues: CASSVGTGGNAIYF. In nucleotides, the CDR3 is TGTGCCAGCAGCGTTGGGACAGGAGGAAACGCCATATATTTT.

This clonotype was detected only once. The junction differs from germline at one of its ends, possibly a read error. V gene TRBV7-8 combines with J gene TRBJ2-3; 7 positions match TRBD2. Germline V gene lookup returns CDR1 SGHVS and CDR2 FQNEAQ. This CDR3 region has 15 residues. Here the CDR3 reads CASSSGTWGTGTQYF. CDR3 nucleotides: TGTGCCAGCAGCAGCGGGACTTGGGGCACAGGTACGCAGTATTTT.

The chain recombines TRBV2 with TRBJ2-5; D might be TRBD1 or TRBD2, each matching 5 bases. Per germline, CDR1 SNHLY and CDR2 FYNNEI. The CDR3 covers 15 residues. V dropped 6 bases and J dropped 1 base, with 15 bases sitting between them. This CDR3 is CASSLGETTQETQYF. The CDR3 region has the DNA TGTGCCAGCAGCTTGGGGGAAACAACCCAAGAGACCCAGTACTTC.

This clonotype was seen repeatedly, ten times or more. The CDR3 bases are TGTGCCACCAGTGTCGCGGGGGGGGCATACAATGAGCAGTTCTTC. Amino acids: CATSVAGGAYNEQFF. This sequence joins TRBV24-1 and TRBJ2-1; 9 nucleotides match TRBD2. The junction had 5 bases not matched to a gene; V was cut back by 5 bases and J by 4 bases. Per germline, CDR1 KGHDR and CDR2 SFDVKD. The CDR3 runs 15 residues.

A few counts support this clonotype. The chain is built from TRBV6-4 and TRBJ2-3; a possible D gene is TRBD1 (7 bases). CDR1 and CDR2 from the germline V gene are MRHNA and SNTAGT. V was clipped by 0 bases and J by 5 bases, with 15 bases between them. The CDR3 is made up of 16 amino acids. CDR3 amino acids: CASSDSRGDREDTQYF. CDR3 bases: TGTGCCAGCAGTGACTCGAGGGGGGACAGAGAAGATACGCAGTATTTT.

This clonotype was recorded many times. The rearrangement links TRBV7-9 to TRBJ2-7; D perhaps matches TRBD1 (5 bases). From germline, CDR1 is SEHNR and CDR2 FQNEAQ (reference sequence). This CDR3 is built from 11 residues. The V end lost 5 bases, the J end lost 6 bases, and 8 bases lay between the germline ends. The CDR3 reads CASSDSLEQYF. The CDR3 bases are TGTGCCAGCAGCGACAGTCTCGAGCAGTACTTC.

A note on this clonotype: A read error may account for a junction end that differs from germline. The CDR3 DNA sequence: TGTGCCAGCAGGTTGGACGTGAACACTGAAGCTTTCTTT. Amino acid sequence: CASRLDVNTEAFF. The J gene is TRBJ1-1, the V gene TRBV5-4; unclear D gene. Germline assignment: CDR1 SGHNT and CDR2 YYREEE (reference sequence). This CDR3 is 13 amino acids long.

The chain is built from TRBV10-3 and TRBJ1-3; 10 nucleotides line up with TRBD1. Trimming at V came to 4 bases and at J to 4 bases, leaving 1 base not matched to a gene. Germline CDR1 ENHRY, CDR2 SYGVKD. This CDR3 is 14 amino acids long. DNA of the CDR3: TGTGCCATCAGTGGGACAGGGGGAGGAAACACCATATATTTT. Residues: CAISGTGGGNTIYF.

The CDR3: CSAETLTYEKLFF. CDR3 nucleotide sequence: TGCAGCGCTGAGACCCTAACCTATGAAAAACTGTTTTTT. The V gene is TRBV20-1, the J gene TRBJ1-4; D unclear. Germline CDR1 DFQATT, CDR2 SNEGSKA (reference sequence). The CDR3 contains 13 residues.

This clonotype was counted only a few times. This chain joins TRBV4-3 and TRBJ1-1; the match to TRBD1 covers 7 bases. The junction had 10 bases not matched to a gene; V was cut back by 5 bases and J by 4 bases. CDR1 and CDR2 (germline): LGHNA, YSLEER. This CDR3 spans 15 amino acids. The CDR3 region is CASSDRSQGSTEAFF. The CDR3 bases are TGCGCCAGCAGCGACCGTTCACAGGGGAGCACTGAAGCTTTCTTT.

The chain is built from TRBV7-2 and TRBJ2-7, with TRBD2 matching over 11 bases. V shed 3 bases, J shed 7 bases, and the junction held 5 bases outside the gene matches. Per the germline V gene, CDR1 is SGHTA and CDR2 is FQGNSA. This CDR3 region has 14 residues. The CDR3 here is CASSFSGGAEEQYF. The CDR3 DNA reads as TGTGCCAGCAGCTTTAGCGGGGGGGCCGAAGAGCAGTACTTC. Drawing the rest from reference TRBV7-2 and TRBJ2-7, the complete variable domain is GAGVSQSPSNKVTEKGKDVELRCDPISGHTALYWYRQSLGQGLEFLIYFQGNSAPDKSGLPSDRFSAERTGGSVSTLTIQRTQQEDSAVYLCASSFSGGAEEQYFGPGTRLTVT.

This clonotype has only a few counts. The chain is built from TRBV9 and TRBJ1-2; D not certain. This CDR3 comprises 12 residues. The V gene's germline CDR1 is SGDLS and CDR2 YYNGEE. Between the trimmed V and J ends, which lost 4 bases and 8 bases, there was a span of 12 bases. CDR3 loop: CASSIETGGYTF. CDR3 DNA sequence: TGTGCCAGCAGCATCGAGACGGGAGGCTACACCTTC. The variable domain in full, with the rest retrieved from reference TRBV9 and TRBJ1-2, is DSGVTQTPKHLITATGQRVTLRCSPRSGDLSVYWYQQSLDQGLQFLIQYYNGEERAKGNILERFSAQQFPDLHSELNLSSLELGDSALYFCASSIETGGYTFGSGTRLTVV.

The V call is TRBV19, the J call TRBJ1-1, with D maybe TRBD1 (5 bases). This CDR3 is 12 amino acids long. Germline V CDR1 and CDR2: LNHDA, SQIVND (reference sequence). Trimming stripped 5 bases from V and 14 bases from J, with 18 bases between. The CDR3 DNA is TGTGCCAGTAGTTCTCCCCCGGCAGGGACCTTCTTT. This codes for CASSSPPAGTFF.

V usage is TRBV2 and J usage is TRBJ2-5; TRBD2 matches at 10 bases. CDR3 length: 13 residues. Trimming at V came to 8 bases and at J to 4 bases, leaving 4 bases not matched to a gene. CDR1 and CDR2 (germline): SNHLY, FYNNEI. The CDR3: CASQREGLETQYF. In nucleotides, the CDR3 is TGTGCCAGCCAGCGGGAGGGCCTAGAGACCCAGTACTTC.

The chain has TRBV30 and TRBJ1-2; D remains ambiguous. The germline V gene encodes CDR1 GTSNPN and CDR2 SVGIG (reference sequence). V lost 0 bases and J 4 bases, leaving 6 bases between the germline ends. This CDR3 has 12 residues. The CDR3 DNA follows: TGTGCCTGGAGTGTACTCAGCTATGGCTACACCTTC. This encodes CAWSVLSYGYTF.

This chain uses TRBV7-9 with TRBJ1-1; D unresolved. Trimming removed 4 bases from V and 6 bases from J, with 12 bases in between. The CDR3 spans 13 residues. CDR1 SEHNR and CDR2 FQNEAQ come from the germline V gene (reference sequence). In DNA form, the CDR3 reads TGTGCCAGCAGCTCCCGAGTTGGCCCTGAAGCTTTCTTT. This sequence encodes CASSSRVGPEAFF.

In its sample, this clonotype was seen many times. This chain links TRBV29-1 with TRBJ2-1; the D gene could be TRBD1 or TRBD2 (5 bases each). V was pared by 2 bases and J by 7 bases, with 9 bases between. Germline V gene sequence: CDR1 SQVTM, CDR2 ANQGSEA. This CDR3 is built from 12 residues. CDR3 protein: CSVEKGPNEQFF. The CDR3, as DNA: TGCAGCGTTGAAAAGGGACCAAATGAGCAGTTCTTC.